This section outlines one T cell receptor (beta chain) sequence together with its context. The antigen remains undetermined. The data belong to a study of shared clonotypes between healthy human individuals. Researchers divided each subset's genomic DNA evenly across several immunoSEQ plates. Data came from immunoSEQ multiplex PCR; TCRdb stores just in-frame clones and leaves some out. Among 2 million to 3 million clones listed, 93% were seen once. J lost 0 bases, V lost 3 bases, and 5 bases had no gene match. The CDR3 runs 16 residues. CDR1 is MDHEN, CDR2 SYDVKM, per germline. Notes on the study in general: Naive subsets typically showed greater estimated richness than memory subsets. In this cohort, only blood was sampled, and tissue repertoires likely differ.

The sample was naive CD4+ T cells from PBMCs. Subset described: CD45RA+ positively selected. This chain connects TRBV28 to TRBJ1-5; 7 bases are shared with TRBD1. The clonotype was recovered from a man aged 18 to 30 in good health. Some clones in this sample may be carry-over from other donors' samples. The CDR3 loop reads CASSFRDRDSNQPQHF. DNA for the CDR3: TGTGCCAGCAGTTTCCGGGACAGAGATAGCAATCAGCCCCAGCATTTT. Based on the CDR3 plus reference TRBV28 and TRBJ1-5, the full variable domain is DVKVTQSSRYLVKRTGEKVFLECVQDMDHENMFWYRQDPGLGLRLIYFSYDVKMKEKGDIPEGYSVSREKKERFSLILESASTNQTSMYLCASSFRDRDSNQPQHFGDGTRLSIL.